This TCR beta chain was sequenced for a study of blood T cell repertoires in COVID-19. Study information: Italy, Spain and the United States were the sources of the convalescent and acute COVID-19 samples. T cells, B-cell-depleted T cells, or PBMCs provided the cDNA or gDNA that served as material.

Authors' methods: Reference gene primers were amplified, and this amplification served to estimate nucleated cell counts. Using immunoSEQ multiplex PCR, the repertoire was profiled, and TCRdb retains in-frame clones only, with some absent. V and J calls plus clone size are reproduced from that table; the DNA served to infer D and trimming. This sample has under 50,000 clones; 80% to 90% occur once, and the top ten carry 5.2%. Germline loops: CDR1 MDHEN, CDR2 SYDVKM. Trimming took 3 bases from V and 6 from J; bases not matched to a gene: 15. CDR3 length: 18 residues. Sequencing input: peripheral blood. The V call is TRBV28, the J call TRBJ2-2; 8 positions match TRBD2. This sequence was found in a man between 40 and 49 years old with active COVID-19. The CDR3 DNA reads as TGTGCCAGCAGTTTTAGGGGCAGCGGGAGAAGGTACGCCGGGGAGCTGTTTTTT. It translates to CASSFRGSGRRYAGELFF.